Listed here is a single TCR beta chain. This clone was counted between two and nine times. The antigen this receptor binds is unknown. No base quality values were provided; no much bigger clone lies one nucleotide off. The germline V gene (reference sequence) sets CDR1 to LNHDA and CDR2 to SQIVND. The V end gives up 4 bases and the J end 8 bases, leaving 7 bases in the junction not matched to a gene. Measured from the cysteine to the phenylalanine, the CDR3 is 14 residues long. The CDR3 DNA has 42 bases and is translated from base 1. This sample was taken from a study of beta chain features in type 1 diabetes listed by TCRdb under 2018. At the level of the whole study: Patients and healthy donors did not differ in mean age, gender distribution, total cell number or subset yield. A total of around 110,000,000 sorted cells were examined across all samples, and RNA yield correlated strongly with the number of cells per subset. The study compared the TCRB repertoires of sorted circulating CD4+ T cell subsets in recently diagnosed type 1 diabetes patients with those in matched healthy donors. Whereas all 30 or so donors provided naive and central memory subsets, regulatory and stem cell-like memory subsets were isolated from just 8 patients and roughly eight healthy donors. Points the paper makes about the study in general: Naive, central memory and regulatory TCRB repertoires appeared to be more alike among patients than among healthy donors. Shorter templates might be favored by PCR, yet because patient and control samples were amplified and corrected together, any such skew would affect both groups equally. Because cDNA was sequenced instead of genomic DNA, highly expressing activated cells could be over-represented, though the groups showed no difference in activation or CD3 levels. Because small numbers of individuals were included in the HLA sub-analyses, any influence of HLA type on TCRB rearrangement was left unresolved. Fewer insertions and more nucleotide deletions at VDJ recombination sites were observed in patients with type 1 diabetes, implying thymic rearrangement abnormalities. Type 1 diabetes patients showed a moderate but significant shortening of TCRB CDR3 length in all four CD4+ subsets.

From each donor, a single peripheral blood sample of about 116 mL on average was drawn into heparinised tubes. A BD FACSAria II and a panel including CD45RO, CCR7, CD25, CD127, CD95 and CD27 were used to sort naive, central memory, regulatory and stem cell-like memory CD4+ T cells. A purity above 98% was achieved for all sorted populations. PBMCs were isolated immediately by Lymphoprep density gradient centrifugation and stained directly without culture. So that batch effects would be minimized, each experiment stained and sorted samples in pairs, pairing one healthy donor with one patient. The entire amount of isolated RNA was reverse transcribed using the High Capacity cDNA Reverse Transcription Kit, so the sequenced TCRB transcripts were expressed ones. Naive, central memory and regulatory T cell samples underwent deep immunoSEQ sequencing, averaging about 3.5 million total reads per sample. Sorted cells were lysed in RLT buffer and RNA was extracted with DNase-treated RNeasy Micro or Mini kits, depending on cell number. To prevent cross-contamination, each cell subset was processed individually, whereas patient and healthy donor samples were processed jointly. The immunoSEQ multiplex PCR was used to amplify TCRB sequences from cDNA, generating 87-bp fragments that spanned the CDR3 region. Amplicons were sequenced on the Illumina HiSeq platform. On the study's bioinformatics: Synthetic template baselines were used to correct PCR bias computationally, reads within Hamming distance 2 were collapsed together, and singletons that could not be merged were discarded. By aligning reads against IMGT, V, D and J genes, CDR3 length, and insertions or deletions at six rearrangement sites were assigned. Within each subset, clonotype counts were normalized to sorted cell number, after which true diversity and Gini coefficients were computed with the tcR R package. The overlap coefficient, calculated on TCRB nucleotide sequences, was used to measure repertoire sharing. TCRdb took this table from immuneACCESS and kept in-frame rearrangements with V and J called. Such tables lack part of the clones; where checked against another copy, unresolved V genes explain under half of the gap, and the rest is unexplained. V and J calls and clone size are given by that table; D and trimming were obtained from the DNA. Across this sample there are some 350,000 clones, with around 9.6% seen only once. The leading ten clones occupy approximately 0.6% of the sample.

Input material: central memory CD4+ T cells from blood. This TCR came from a man younger than 40 with type 1 diabetes. Recombination joined TRBV19 with TRBJ2-3, with 9 junctional bases fitting TRBD1. The CDR3 loop reads CASSRDRVYGTQYF. The DNA sequence is TGTGCCAGTAGTAGGGACAGGGTATATGGTACGCAGTATTTT. The variable domain in full, with residues beyond the CDR3 obtained from the reference TRBV19 and TRBJ2-3 genes, is DGGITQSPKYLFRKEGQNVTLSCEQNLNHDAMYWYRQDPGQGLRLIYYSQIVNDFQKGDIAEGYSVSREKKESFPLTVTSAQKNPTAFYLCASSRDRVYGTQYFGPGTRLTVL.